Following are 7 T cell receptor beta chains from one sample sequenced in a study of control samples from healthy donors and cancer patients. The method was immunoSEQ multiplex PCR; TCRdb's version includes in-frame clones alone and lacks a portion of them. The data show some 89,000 clones, about 84% seen once. The sample was blood. Receptor source: a woman aged 40 to 55 in good health.

The rearrangement links TRBV9 to TRBJ2-2, with 8 bases matching TRBD2. This CDR3 has 14 residues. Germline V gives CDR1 SGDLS, CDR2 YYNGEE. V gave up 4 bases and J gave up 6 bases; unmatched junction bases: 5. CDR3 amino acids: CASSSGGASGELFF. CDR3 in DNA: TGTGCCAGCAGCTCCGGGGGGGCGTCCGGGGAGCTGTTTTTT.

V is TRBV2 and J is TRBJ2-7; D is unresolved. Germline CDR1 SNHLY, CDR2 FYNNEI. V was pared by 6 bases and J by 2 bases, with 11 bases between. The CDR3 spans 13 residues. DNA of the CDR3: TGTGCCAGCAGAGCAGGTTCTACCTACGAGCAGTACTTC. This translates into CASRAGSTYEQYF.

As concerns this clone: This specimen includes other DNA sequences encoding the same CDR3. The chain employs TRBV25-1 and TRBJ1-3; D uncertain. Trimming shortened V by 8 bases and J by 0 bases, and 11 bases separated the two germline ends. Germline loops: CDR1 MGHDK, CDR2 SYGVNS. This CDR3 is built from 14 residues. The CDR3 region has the DNA TGTGCCAGCGTAGGCCGCCCCTCTGGAAACACCATATATTTT. Translated, it gives CASVGRPSGNTIYF. Supplemented by reference TRBV25-1 and TRBJ1-3, the full variable domain reads EADIYQTPRYLVIGTGKKITLECSQTMGHDKMYWYQQDPGMELHLIHYSYGVNSTEKGDLSSESTVSRIRTEHFPLTLESARPSHTSQYLCASVGRPSGNTIYFGEGSWLTVV.

The chain recombines TRBV6-2 or TRBV6-3 with TRBJ1-5; D possibly corresponds to TRBD1 (5 bases). The CDR3 is 13 amino acids. The germline CDR1 and CDR2 sequences are MNHEY and SVGEGT. The V end lost 4 bases, the J end lost 5 bases, and 9 bases lay between the germline ends. The CDR3 sequence: CASSSAGHQPQHF. CDR3 DNA: TGTGCCAGCAGTTCCGCGGGGCATCAGCCCCAGCATTTT.

The chain joins TRBV2 to TRBJ1-2; D is unclear. CDR1 is SNHLY, CDR2 FYNNEI, per germline. V was clipped by 5 bases and J by 2 bases, with 6 bases between them. The CDR3 runs to 12 residues. CDR3 DNA: TGTGCCAGCAGTCCAAGAAACTATGGCTACACCTTC. It encodes CASSPRNYGYTF.

V is TRBV7-2 and J is TRBJ2-3, with 8 bases lining up with TRBD2. The junction had 13 bases not matched to a gene; V was cut back by 5 bases and J by 0 bases. Germline V lookup: CDR1 SGHTA, CDR2 FQGNSA. The CDR3 covers 18 residues. CDR3 protein: CASSHRGGAILSTDTQYF. The CDR3 region has the DNA TGTGCCAGCAGCCACCGGGGGGGGGCCATCCTTAGCACAGATACGCAGTATTTT.

This sequence joins TRBV10-1 and TRBJ1-1; 7 nucleotides line up with TRBD1. From germline, CDR1 is WNHNN and CDR2 SYGVQD (reference sequence). The CDR3 length is 14 residues. Trimming at V came to 3 bases and at J to 0 bases, leaving 1 base not matched to a gene. The CDR3 is CASSDGTVNTEAFF. CDR3 in DNA: TGCGCCAGCAGTGATGGGACAGTGAACACTGAAGCTTTCTTT.